Below, 5 T cell receptor beta chains from the same sample are listed, as sequenced in a study of T cells in Graves' hyperthyroidism and ophthalmopathy. The CDR3 regions of TCR beta were amplified from RNA transcripts. The HTBI primer set was used in a first-round RT-PCR of the TCR CDR3. A single record per CDR3 protein comes from TCRdb applying MiXCR to the multiplex PCR reads. The sample has hundreds of thousands of distinct CDR3 sequences; 12% to 15% are singletons. Source material: blood. Source of these receptors: a young woman with Graves' hyperthyroidism.

This clonotype was picked up many times. This chain uses TRBV10-1 with TRBJ2-7, with TRBD1 identical over 7 bases. After removal of 2 bases from V and 6 bases from J, the junction contained 4 bases not matched to a gene. CDR1 is WNHNN, CDR2 SYGVQD, per germline (reference sequence). The CDR3 length is 13 residues. The CDR3 is CASSERTGLEQYF. Here the CDR3 DNA reads TGCGCCAGCAGTGAGAGGACAGGCCTCGAGCAGTACTTC.

V usage is TRBV7-2 and J usage is TRBJ2-3; TRBD2 aligns across 7 bases. Looked up from germline, CDR1 is SGHTA and CDR2 is FQGNSA. The CDR3 extends over 15 amino acids. V was pared by 4 bases and J by 3 bases, with 7 bases of the junction left unmatched. The CDR3 loop reads CASSSAAGRTDTQYF. The CDR3 nucleotides read TGTGCCAGCAGCTCCGCTGCCGGGAGGACAGATACGCAGTATTTT.

At least ten counts were recorded for this clonotype. This chain uses TRBV2 with TRBJ2-1; D is possibly TRBD2 (5 bases). V lost 9 bases and J lost 0, with 18 bases in between. The CDR3 extends over 16 amino acids. In germline, CDR1 is SNHLY, CDR2 FYNNEI. This CDR3 reads CARTTLERSSYNEQFF. For the CDR3, the DNA is TGTGCCAGAACCACCTTGGAGCGGAGCTCCTACAATGAGCAGTTCTTC. The entire variable domain, with the rest obtained from reference TRBV2 and TRBJ2-1, is as follows: EPEVTQTPSHQVTQMGQEVILRCVPISNHLYFYWYRQILGQKVEFLVSFYNNEISEKSEIFDDQFSVERPDGSNFTLKIRSTKLEDSAMYFCARTTLERSSYNEQFFGPGTRLTVL.

The table lists this clonotype with a few counts. V is TRBV19 and J is TRBJ2-7; 10 bases agree with TRBD2. CDR1 and CDR2 from the germline V gene are LNHDA and SQIVND (reference sequence). The length of the CDR3 is 13 residues. Trimming cost V 8 bases and J 2 bases; bases outside gene matches: 3. The CDR3 sequence: CASGSGGPYEQYF. CDR3 DNA sequence: TGTGCCAGTGGTAGCGGGGGGCCCTACGAGCAGTACTTC.

This clonotype was seen more than once but under ten times. The chain joins TRBV6-1 to TRBJ2-3; no firm D call. The CDR3 spans 13 residues. The germline V gene encodes CDR1 MNHNS and CDR2 SASEGT. V was clipped by 0 bases and J by 8 bases, with 9 bases between them. The CDR3 DNA sequence: TGTGCCAGCAGTGAAGCGCCGGAAAGTACGCAGTATTTT. This sequence encodes CASSEAPESTQYF.